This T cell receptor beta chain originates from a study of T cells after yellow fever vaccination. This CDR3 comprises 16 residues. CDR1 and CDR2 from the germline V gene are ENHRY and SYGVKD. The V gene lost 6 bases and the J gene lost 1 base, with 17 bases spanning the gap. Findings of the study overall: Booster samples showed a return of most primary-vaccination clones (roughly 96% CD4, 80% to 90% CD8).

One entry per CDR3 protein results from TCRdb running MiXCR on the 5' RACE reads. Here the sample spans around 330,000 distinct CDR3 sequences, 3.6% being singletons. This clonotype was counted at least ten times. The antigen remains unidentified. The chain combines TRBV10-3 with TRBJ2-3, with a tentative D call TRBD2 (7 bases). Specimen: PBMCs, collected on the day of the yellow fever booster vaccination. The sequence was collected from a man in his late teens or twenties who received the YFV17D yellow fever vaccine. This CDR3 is CAISVKGGGRTDTQYF. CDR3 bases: TGTGCCATCAGCGTCAAGGGGGGGGGCCGCACAGATACGCAGTATTTT.